Presented here are 3 T cell receptor beta chains from one specimen sequenced in a study of CD8 T cells in Susac syndrome. After extraction with the RNeasy kit, roughly 0.5 to 1 ug of the RNA was reverse transcribed using random hexamers. In TCRdb, the immunoSEQ multiplex PCR reads were re-called with MiXCR into one record per CDR3 protein. The profile shows roughly 200,000 distinct CDR3 sequences, roughly 94% of them singletons. Sample: CD4+ T cells from PBMCs. These receptors were taken from a human donor with Susac syndrome.

This clonotype showed up just once. The V and J genes are TRBV5-4 and TRBJ1-6; D uncertain. V lost 6 bases and J lost 10, with 17 bases in between. CDR1 SGHNT and CDR2 YYREEE come from the germline V gene (reference sequence). The CDR3 extends over 14 amino acids. The CDR3 DNA follows: TGTGCCAGCATGGGGTCGGGGAGGGAATCACCCCTCCACTTT. It translates to CASMGSGRESPLHF.

This rearrangement joins TRBV27 to TRBJ2-7; TRBD2 aligns across 7 bases. The ends lost 5 bases at V and 2 bases at J; junction bases unmatched: 6. This CDR3 region has 14 residues. CDR1 and CDR2 from the germline V gene are MNHEY and SMNVEV (reference sequence). As DNA, the CDR3 is TGTGCCAGCAGTCGGCGGGGGATGACCTACGAGCAGTACTTC. Protein: CASSRRGMTYEQYF.

This chain connects TRBV25-1 to TRBJ2-6; D is unclear. The CDR3 totals 20 residues. Trimming removed 2 bases at V and 2 bases at J, with 22 bases between. Germline CDR1 and CDR2: MGHDK and SYGVNS. This chain's CDR3 is CASSEKHRSSPMTGANVLTF. The CDR3 coding sequence is TGTGCCAGCAGTGAAAAGCACCGATCTTCCCCCATGACTGGGGCCAACGTCCTGACTTTC.